The clone carrying this T cell receptor (beta chain) was seen more than once but under ten times. Its cognate antigen is unknown. This sample was included in a study of T cell repertoires in cytomegalovirus infection. Study-wide background: Well-studied HLA-B-restricted CMV epitopes were used in the study alongside recently identified HLA-C-restricted ones. Indications of both CMV infection and matching HLA type were provided by public TCR beta signatures.

TCRdb re-called the reads with MiXCR, one entry per CDR3 protein. The sample holds about 110,000 distinct CDR3 sequences, 25% to 35% seen once. Germline trimming cut 5 bases from V and 4 bases from J; bases unmatched to any gene: 5. There are 15 residues in the CDR3. The germline CDR1 and CDR2 sequences are SGHVS and FQNEAQ. Study outcomes and limitations: HLA-C-restricted CMV-specific TCR beta clonotypes prevailed in the ex vivo response.

This sample comprised CD8+ T cells from cultured PBMCs, obtained from culture after CMV antigen stimulation. The receptor comes from a human donor in good health (CMV status not recorded). Some clones in this sample may be carry-over from other donors' samples. J is TRBJ1-4 and V is TRBV7-8, with TRBD1 matching over 9 bases. CDR3 coding DNA: TGTGCCAGCAGCCCTTTGACAGGGGGTAATGAAAAACTGTTTTTT. Its protein is CASSPLTGGNEKLFF.